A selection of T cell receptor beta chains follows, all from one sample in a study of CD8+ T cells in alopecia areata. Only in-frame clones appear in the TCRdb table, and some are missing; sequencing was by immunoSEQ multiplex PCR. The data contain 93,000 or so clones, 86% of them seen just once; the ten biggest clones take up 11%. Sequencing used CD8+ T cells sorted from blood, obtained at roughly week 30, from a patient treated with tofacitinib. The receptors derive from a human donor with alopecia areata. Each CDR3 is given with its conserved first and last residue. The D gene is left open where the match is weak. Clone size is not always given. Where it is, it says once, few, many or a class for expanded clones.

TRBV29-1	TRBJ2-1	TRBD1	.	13	TGCAGCGTCCGGACAGGGGGAGACAATGAGCAGTTCTTC	CSVRTGGDNEQFF
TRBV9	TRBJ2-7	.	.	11	TGTGCCAGCAGTTCGGGGCACGAGCAGTACTTC	CASSSGHEQYF
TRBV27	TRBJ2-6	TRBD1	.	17	TGTGCCAGCACCTCCGAGGGGGCCCCGTCTGGGGCCAACGTCCTGACTTTC	CASTSEGAPSGANVLTF
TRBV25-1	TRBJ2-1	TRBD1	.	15	TGTGCCAGCAGTTTTGGGACAGGGTCCTACAATGAGCAGTTCTTC	CASSFGTGSYNEQFF
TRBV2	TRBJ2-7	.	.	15	TGTGCCAGCAGTGAAGCCGGACAGCTCTCCTACGAGCAGTACTTC	CASSEAGQLSYEQYF
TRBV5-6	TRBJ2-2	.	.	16	TGTGCCAGCAGCTTGAGCTACTCACCGAACACCGGGGAGCTGTTTTTT	CASSLSYSPNTGELFF
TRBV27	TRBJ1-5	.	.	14	TGTGCCAGCAGCTTAGACAGGAACAATCAGCCCCAGCATTTT	CASSLDRNNQPQHF
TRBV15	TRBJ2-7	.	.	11	TGTGCCACCCGTGAGAAATACGAGCAGTACTTC	CATREKYEQYF
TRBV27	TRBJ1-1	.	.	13	TGTGCCAGCATGGTGGATTGGGGCACTGAAGCTTTCTTT	CASMVDWGTEAFF
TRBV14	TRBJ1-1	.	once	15	TGTGCCAGCAGCCAAGAATTAACAGGGTACACTGAAGCTTTCTTT	CASSQELTGYTEAFF
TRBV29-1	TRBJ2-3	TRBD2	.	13	TGCAGCGTTGTGGTAGCGGGAGCAGATACGCAGTATTTT	CSVVVAGADTQYF
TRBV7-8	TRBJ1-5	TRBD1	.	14	TGTGCCAGCAGCTCGAGACAGGGAGAACAGCCCCAGCATTTT	CASSSRQGEQPQHF
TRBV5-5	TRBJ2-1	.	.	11	TGTGCCAGCCCCGGGCAGGGAGGGCAGTTCTTC	CASPGQGGQFF
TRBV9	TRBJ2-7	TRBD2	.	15	TGTGCCAGCAGCGTAGTCGCTAGCGGGACCCGCGAGCAGTACTTC	CASSVVASGTREQYF
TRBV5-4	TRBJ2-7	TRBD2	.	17	TGTGCCAGCAGCTTGGTCTATCTAGCGGGGGGAGAAAACGAGCAGTACTTC	CASSLVYLAGGENEQYF
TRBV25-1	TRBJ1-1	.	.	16	TGTGCCAGCAGTGATGAGGGACGGACATCGGACACTGAAGCTTTCTTT	CASSDEGRTSDTEAFF
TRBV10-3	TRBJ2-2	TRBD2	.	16	TGTGCCATCAGTCCGTTGGGACTAGGGGAAACCGGGGAGCTGTTTTTT	CAISPLGLGETGELFF
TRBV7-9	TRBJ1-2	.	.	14	TGTGCCAGCAGCTCTGGGGCGGATCTCTATGGCTACACCTTC	CASSSGADLYGYTF
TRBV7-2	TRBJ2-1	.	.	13	TGTGCCAGCAGCGCCCCTCCCTACAATGAGCAGTTCTTC	CASSAPPYNEQFF
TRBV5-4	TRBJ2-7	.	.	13	TGTGCCAGCAGCTTGGGGGCAGGCTACGAGCAGTACTTC	CASSLGAGYEQYF
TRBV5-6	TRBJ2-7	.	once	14	TGTGCCAGCAGCTTGGCCGGGGGTTTTGGCGAGCAGTACTTC	CASSLAGGFGEQYF
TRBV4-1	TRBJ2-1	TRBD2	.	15	TGCGCCAGCAGCCGAGGACTAGCGGGAGTGGATGAGCAGTTCTTC	CASSRGLAGVDEQFF
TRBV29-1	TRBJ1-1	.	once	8	TGCAGCGTTCCCACGGCTTTCTTT	CSVPTAFF
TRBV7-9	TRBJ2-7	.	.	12	TGTGCCAGCAGCTTCGCGGGCTACGAGCAGTACTTC	CASSFAGYEQYF
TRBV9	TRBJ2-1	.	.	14	TGTGCCAGCAGCGCGGAGGGAGACTACAATGAGCAGTTCTTC	CASSAEGDYNEQFF
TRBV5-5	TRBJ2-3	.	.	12	TGTGCCAGCAGCTTTTCGACAGATACGCAGTATTTT	CASSFSTDTQYF
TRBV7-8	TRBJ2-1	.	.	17	TGTGCCAGCAGCCCAAGTTCGGCCTATCGGGAGAGCTATGAGCAGTTCTTC	CASSPSSAYRESYEQFF
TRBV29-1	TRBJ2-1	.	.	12	TGCAGCGTTGAAGAACGAGGGGGGGAGCAGTTCTTC	CSVEERGGEQFF
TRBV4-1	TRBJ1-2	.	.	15	TGCGCCAGCAGCCAAGTTTTTGAGGGAAGGGAAGGCTACACCTTC	CASSQVFEGREGYTF
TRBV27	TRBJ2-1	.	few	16	TGTGCCAGCACCCAAAGTTTACCGGGCTCCTACAATGAGCAGTTCTTC	CASTQSLPGSYNEQFF
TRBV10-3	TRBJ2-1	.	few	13	TGTGCCATCAGTGGCTCGCTTTACAATGAGCAGTTCTTC	CAISGSLYNEQFF
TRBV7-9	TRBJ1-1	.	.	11	TGTGCCAGCAGCACCCCTCTGGGAGCTTTCTTT	CASSTPLGAFF
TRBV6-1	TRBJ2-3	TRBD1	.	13	TGTGCCAGCAGTGACAGGGGGCCAGATACGCAGTATTTT	CASSDRGPDTQYF